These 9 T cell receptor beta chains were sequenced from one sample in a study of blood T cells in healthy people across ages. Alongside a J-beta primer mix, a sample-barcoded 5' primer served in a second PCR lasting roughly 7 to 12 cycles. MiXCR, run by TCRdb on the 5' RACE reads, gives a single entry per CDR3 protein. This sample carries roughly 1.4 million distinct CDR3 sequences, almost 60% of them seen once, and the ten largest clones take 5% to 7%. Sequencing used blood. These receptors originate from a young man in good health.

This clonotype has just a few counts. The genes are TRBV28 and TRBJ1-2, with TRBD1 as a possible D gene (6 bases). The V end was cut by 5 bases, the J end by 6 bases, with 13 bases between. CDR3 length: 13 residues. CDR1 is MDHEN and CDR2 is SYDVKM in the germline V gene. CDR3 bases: TGTGCCAGCAGTCCCGGGACACGGAATGGCTACACCTTC. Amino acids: CASSPGTRNGYTF.

The CDR3 bases are TGTGCCAGCAGCTTAGCGAGGGCTAGCGGGTACAATGAGCAGTTCTTC. Amino acid sequence: CASSLARASGYNEQFF. The chain uses TRBV7-9 and TRBJ2-1; 8 bases are shared with TRBD2. This CDR3 has 16 amino acids. Unmatched junction bases numbered 5, after V lost 0 bases and J lost 4 bases. Per the germline V gene, CDR1 is SEHNR and CDR2 is FQNEAQ (reference sequence).

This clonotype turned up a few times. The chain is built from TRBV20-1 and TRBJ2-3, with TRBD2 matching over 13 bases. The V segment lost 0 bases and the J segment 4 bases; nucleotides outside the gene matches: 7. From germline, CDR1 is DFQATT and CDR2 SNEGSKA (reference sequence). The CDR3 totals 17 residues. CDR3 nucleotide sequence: TGCAGTGCTAGAGACCTGCCCGGGACTAGCGGGGCAGATACGCAGTATTTT. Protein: CSARDLPGTSGADTQYF.

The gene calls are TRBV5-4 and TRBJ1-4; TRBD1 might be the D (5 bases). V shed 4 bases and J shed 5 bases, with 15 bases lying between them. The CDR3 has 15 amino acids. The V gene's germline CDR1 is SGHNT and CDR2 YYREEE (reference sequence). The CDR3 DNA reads TGTGCCAGCAGCGCCCGGGACGGGAAAAATGAAAAACTGTTTTTT. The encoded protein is CASSARDGKNEKLFF.

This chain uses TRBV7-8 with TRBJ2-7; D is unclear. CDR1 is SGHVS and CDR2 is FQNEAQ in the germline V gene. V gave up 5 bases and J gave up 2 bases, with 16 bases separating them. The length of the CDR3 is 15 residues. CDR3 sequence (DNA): TGTGCCAGCAGCCCAGCTCTTAAAGACCCCTACGAGCAGTACTTC. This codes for CASSPALKDPYEQYF.

The CDR3 is CASSWGLAGADEQYF. Written as DNA, the CDR3 is TGTGCCAGCAGCTGGGGACTAGCGGGAGCGGACGAGCAGTACTTC. V and J are TRBV11-2 and TRBJ2-4; 14 bases match TRBD2. The closer fit of TRBJ2-7 to the DNA end suggests the J call may be wrong. Looked up from germline, CDR1 is SGHAT and CDR2 is FQNNGV. The CDR3 has 15 amino acids.

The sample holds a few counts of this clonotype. CDR3 region: CASSEGVESGANVLTF. The CDR3 region has the DNA TGTGCCAGCAGTGAGGGCGTAGAGTCCGGGGCCAACGTCCTGACTTTC. This chain uses TRBV6-1 with TRBJ2-6; D gene uncertain. Germline V gives CDR1 MNHNS, CDR2 SASEGT. This CDR3 comprises 16 residues. V was shortened by 3 bases and J by 4 bases, with 13 bases between the two germline ends.

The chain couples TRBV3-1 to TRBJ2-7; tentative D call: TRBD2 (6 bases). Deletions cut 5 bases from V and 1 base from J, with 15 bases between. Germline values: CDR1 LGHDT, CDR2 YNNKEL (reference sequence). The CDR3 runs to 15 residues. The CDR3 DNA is TGTGCCAGCAGCACCCGGTCGGAGGGTTCCTACGAGCAGTACTTC. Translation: CASSTRSEGSYEQYF.

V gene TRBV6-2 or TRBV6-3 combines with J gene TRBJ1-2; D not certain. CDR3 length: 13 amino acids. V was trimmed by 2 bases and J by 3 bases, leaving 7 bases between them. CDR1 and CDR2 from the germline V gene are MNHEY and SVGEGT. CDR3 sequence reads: CASSYRQHYGYTF. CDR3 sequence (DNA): TGTGCCAGCAGTTACAGGCAGCACTATGGCTACACCTTC.